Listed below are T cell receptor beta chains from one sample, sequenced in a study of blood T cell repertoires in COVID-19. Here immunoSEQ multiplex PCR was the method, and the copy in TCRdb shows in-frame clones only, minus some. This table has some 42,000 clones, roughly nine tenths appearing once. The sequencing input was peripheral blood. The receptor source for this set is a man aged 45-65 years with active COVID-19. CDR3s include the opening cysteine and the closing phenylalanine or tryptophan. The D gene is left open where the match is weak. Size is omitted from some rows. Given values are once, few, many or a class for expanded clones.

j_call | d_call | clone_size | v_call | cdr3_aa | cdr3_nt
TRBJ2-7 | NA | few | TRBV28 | CASGWTELSYEQYF | TGTGCCAGCGGTTGGACTGAACTCTCCTACGAGCAGTACTTC
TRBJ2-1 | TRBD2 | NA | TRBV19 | CASSIASGWGNEQFF | TGTGCCAGTAGTATCGCTAGCGGGTGGGGCAATGAGCAGTTCTTC
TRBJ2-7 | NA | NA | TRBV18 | CASSPSPSVEQYF | TGTGCCAGCTCACCCTCACCTTCAGTGGAGCAGTACTTC
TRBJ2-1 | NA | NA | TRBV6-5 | CASSLKLRGYEQFF | TGTGCCAGCAGCCTAAAACTCCGGGGATATGAGCAGTTCTTC
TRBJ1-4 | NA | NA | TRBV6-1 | CASSDMRNEKLFF | TGTGCCAGCAGTGATATGAGAAATGAAAAACTGTTTTTT
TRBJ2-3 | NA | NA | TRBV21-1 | CASSKAQRSTDTQYF | TGTGCCAGCAGCAAAGCGCAACGGAGCACAGATACGCAGTATTTT
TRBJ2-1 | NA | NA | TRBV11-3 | CASSAGYNEQFF | TGTGCCAGCAGCGCGGGTTACAATGAGCAGTTCTTC
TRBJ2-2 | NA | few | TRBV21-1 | CASKPRVGELFF | TGTGCCAGCAAGCCCCGGGTCGGGGAGCTGTTTTTT
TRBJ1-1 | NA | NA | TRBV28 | CASRDSSRNTEAFF | TGTGCCAGCAGGGACTCCTCGCGGAACACTGAAGCTTTCTTT
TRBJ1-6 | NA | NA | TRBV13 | CASSLRTGPLSLHF | TGTGCCAGCAGCCTACGCACCGGTCCCCTCTCCCTCCACTTT
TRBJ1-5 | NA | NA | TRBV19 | CASSQDTYNQPQHF | TGTGCCAGTAGCCAAGACACGTACAATCAGCCCCAGCATTTT
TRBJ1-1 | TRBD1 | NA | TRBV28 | CASSPTNRGKRAFF | TGTGCCAGCAGTCCAACCAACAGGGGGAAGAGAGCTTTCTTT
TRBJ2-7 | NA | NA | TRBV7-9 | CASSLTGTLDYEQYF | TGTGCCAGCAGCCTTACCGGGACTTTGGACTACGAGCAGTACTTC
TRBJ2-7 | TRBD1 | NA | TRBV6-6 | CASRQGYEQYF | TGTGCCAGCCGACAGGGTTACGAGCAGTACTTC
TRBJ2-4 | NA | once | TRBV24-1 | CATSTGGAKNIQYF | TGTGCCACCAGCACAGGCGGAGCCAAAAACATTCAGTACTTC
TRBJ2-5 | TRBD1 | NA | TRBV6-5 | CASTRDRVAFETQYF | TGTGCCAGCACTAGGGACAGGGTGGCTTTCGAGACCCAGTACTTC